The clone carrying this T cell receptor (beta chain) was observed once. Germline V gene data show CDR1 as MNHNY and CDR2 as SVGAGI (reference sequence). Trimming took 5 bases from V and 5 from J; bases not matched to a gene: 8. The CDR3 has 14 residues. Authors' analysis steps: Quantification of nucleated cells was approximated via reference gene primer amplification. TCRdb keeps only in-frame clones here, not all; method: immunoSEQ multiplex PCR. V and J calls and clone size follow that table, whereas D and trimming were derived from the DNA. Counted here are more than 120,000 clones, approximately 87% occurring once; the ten biggest clones make up 8.6%. This sample is drawn from a study of blood T cell repertoires in COVID-19. Study-wide context: Collection of acute and convalescent COVID-19 samples took place in the United States, Italy and Spain. Sources were T cells, B-cell-depleted T cells, or PBMCs; the material itself was cDNA or gDNA.

Input material: peripheral blood. The receptor was isolated from a woman in her forties or fifties with active or convalescent COVID-19. The chain recombines TRBV6-6 with TRBJ2-5, with 7 bases lining up with TRBD2. The CDR3 nucleotides are TGTGCCAGCAGTCCGGGGGGAAGTTGGGAGACCCAGTACTTC. Amino acids: CASSPGGSWETQYF.